This TCR beta chain was documented in a study of neurological immune-mediated disorders. Regarding the study as a whole: Whereas HTLV-1-associated myelopathy showed the most TCR clonal expansion, multiple sclerosis showed the least, with levels below those of healthy controls.

This clonotype was counted ten times or more. Antigen: not known. Sample time point: longitudinal time-point 1 (baseline). cDNA was made by 5'RACE with 10-nucleotide random UMIs. TCRdb itself ran the 5' RACE reads through MiXCR, one entry per CDR3 protein. The sample lists around 60,000 distinct CDR3 sequences; about 10% were seen once. This TCR came from a male donor with HTLV-1-associated myelopathy (HAM/TSP). The sequenced sample consisted of PBMCs.

CDR3 sequence: CASSEGTGVSPLHF. The DNA of the CDR3 is TGTGCCAGCAGTGAGGGGACAGGGGTTTCACCCCTCCACTTT. The V and J genes are TRBV27 and TRBJ1-6; 10 nucleotides align to TRBD1. CDR1 MNHEY and CDR2 SMNVEV come from the germline V gene (reference sequence). V gave up 5 bases and J gave up 9 bases; unmatched junction bases: 4. The CDR3 covers 14 residues.